The 15 T cell receptor beta chains below all came from one sample that was sequenced in a study of T-cell memory formation after mild COVID-19. TCRdb reanalysed the 5' RACE reads using MiXCR and keeps one entry per CDR3 protein. The sample holds about 400,000 distinct CDR3 sequences; 20% to 25% are singletons and the top ten take around 9.5%. Sequencing used PBMCs or a T cell subset sorted from them (not recorded which). The receptors originated from an adult woman who had mild COVID-19 (a few samples of this study predate the infection). Cell type and time point are not known.

This clonotype has more than one count but fewer than ten. The V call is TRBV19, the J call TRBJ1-2, with TRBD1 as a possible D gene (6 bases). V lost 5 bases and J lost 4, with 14 bases in between. Germline CDR1 LNHDA, CDR2 SQIVND (reference sequence). The CDR3 sequence is 14 residues long. The CDR3: CASSFATGSYGYTF. CDR3 nucleotides: TGTGCCAGTAGTTTCGCGACAGGATCCTATGGCTACACCTTC. The variable domain in full, completed from reference TRBV19 and TRBJ1-2, reads DGGITQSPKYLFRKEGQNVTLSCEQNLNHDAMYWYRQDPGQGLRLIYYSQIVNDFQKGDIAEGYSVSREKKESFPLTVTSAQKNPTAFYLCASSFATGSYGYTFGSGTRLTVV.

The chain uses TRBV10-3 and TRBJ1-1; a weak D match, TRBD1 (6 bases). The CDR3 is 14 amino acids. Germline CDR1 ENHRY, CDR2 SYGVKD. Trimming pared 6 bases from V and 4 bases from J, leaving 15 bases between. The CDR3 region is CAIRTYREGTEAFF. CDR3 DNA sequence: TGTGCCATCAGGACCTACAGGGAGGGCACTGAAGCTTTCTTT.

This clonotype has only a few counts. The chain joins TRBV24-1 to TRBJ2-7, with D hard to call. Germline assignment: CDR1 KGHDR and CDR2 SFDVKD. V dropped 3 bases and J dropped 4 bases, with 18 bases sitting between them. The CDR3 runs to 16 residues. The CDR3 DNA is TGTGCCACCAGTGATACGACGGCTCCCTACCCGTACGAGCAGTACTTC. This sequence encodes CATSDTTAPYPYEQYF.

In its sample, this clonotype was seen a few times. The V call is TRBV7-6, the J call TRBJ1-1; 7 bases are shared with TRBD1. The CDR3 sequence is 15 residues long. After removal of 1 base from V and 6 bases from J, the junction contained 8 bases not matched to a gene. CDR1 and CDR2 (germline): SGHVS, FNYEAQ. This chain's CDR3 is CASSLEGDRSSEAFF. The CDR3 DNA reads TGTGCCAGCAGCTTAGAGGGGGACAGAAGTTCTGAAGCTTTCTTT.

This clonotype showed up just a few times. This chain links TRBV12-3 or TRBV12-4 with TRBJ2-7; no clear D. The CDR3 covers 12 residues. V was clipped by 0 bases and J by 5 bases, with 5 bases between them. In DNA form, the CDR3 reads TGTGCCAGCAGTTTAGCGCCTGACGAGCAGTACTTC. Protein sequence: CASSLAPDEQYF.

This chain links TRBV9 with TRBJ2-3, with 7 bases that match TRBD2. CDR1 is SGDLS and CDR2 is YYNGEE in the germline V gene. The CDR3 extends over 15 amino acids. Trimming took 9 bases from V and 4 from J; bases not matched to a gene: 14. CDR3 coding DNA: TGTGCCACCAGTTGGGGGGGAGGGCCCTCAGATACGCAGTATTTT. Translated, it gives CATSWGGGPSDTQYF.

This clonotype was counted ten times or more. V usage is TRBV5-1 and J usage is TRBJ2-7; D is unclear. CDR3 length: 12 residues. From germline, CDR1 is SGHRS and CDR2 YFSETQ. Deletions cut 4 bases from V and 4 bases from J, with 9 bases between. CDR3 region: CASSDKSYEQYF. The CDR3 region has the DNA TGCGCCAGCAGCGATAAATCGTACGAGCAGTACTTC. The full variable domain, in which reference TRBV5-1 and TRBJ2-7 provide the parts outside the CDR3, is KAGVTQTPRYLIKTRGQQVTLSCSPISGHRSVSWYQQTPGQGLQFLFEYFSETQRNKGNFPGRFSGRQFSNSRSEMNVSTLELGDSALYLCASSDKSYEQYFGPGTRLTVT.

This clonotype came up a few times. For the CDR3, the DNA is TGTGCCATCAGTGAAAGAGGGGACTATGGCTACACCTTC. It translates to CAISERGDYGYTF. The chain is built from TRBV10-3 and TRBJ1-2; perhaps TRBD1 as D (5 bases). CDR1 and CDR2 (germline): ENHRY, SYGVKD. Trimming took off 3 bases at V and 3 bases at J, with 8 bases between the two ends. The CDR3 spans 13 residues.

This clonotype was seen repeatedly, ten times or more. This sequence joins TRBV5-6 and TRBJ2-1; tentative D call: TRBD1 (5 bases). Germline V gives CDR1 SGHDT, CDR2 YYEEEE. V was trimmed by 0 bases and J by 0 bases, leaving 10 bases between them. This CDR3 has 16 amino acids. The DNA for the CDR3 is TGTGCCAGCAGCTTGGAGGGGCCGAGCTCCTACAATGAGCAGTTCTTC. It specifies CASSLEGPSSYNEQFF.

This clonotype was counted between two and nine times. The chain has TRBV4-1 and TRBJ2-2, with a tentative D call TRBD1 (5 bases). V dropped 4 bases and J dropped 3 bases, with 12 bases sitting between them. The CDR3 sequence is 15 residues long. CDR1 is MGHRA, CDR2 YSYEKL, per germline. The CDR3 is CASSPHSTDTGELFF. The CDR3 DNA reads TGCGCCAGCAGCCCCCATTCGACAGACACCGGGGAGCTGTTTTTT.

The V and J genes are TRBV15 and TRBJ2-4; 8 nucleotides match TRBD2. Germline V lookup: CDR1 LNHNV, CDR2 YYDKDF (reference sequence). This CDR3 comprises 16 residues. V dropped 3 bases and J dropped 6; count of bases not matched to a gene: 10. In DNA form, the CDR3 reads TGTGCCACCAGCAGCGTACTAGCGGCTCAGGGAAACATTCAGTACTTC. Translation gives CATSSVLAAQGNIQYF.

This clonotype was counted many times. This likely comes from a read error, as the CDR3 has no conserved phenylalanine or tryptophan at its end. Because the CDR3's place on the DNA is in doubt, the DNA is left out and the CDR3 is given as listed by TCRdb. This chain links TRBV20-1 with TRBJ2-7; the table's TRBD2 call for D was not verified on the DNA. The CDR3 has 10 amino acids, counting both end residues. Germline CDR1 is DFQATT and CDR2 is SNEGSKA (reference sequence). The CDR3 loop is CSARAPGPST.

The V gene is TRBV11-2, the J gene TRBJ2-1, with D unresolved. Trimming cost V 0 bases and J 1 base, with 7 bases left between them. From germline, CDR1 is SGHAT and CDR2 FQNNGV. The CDR3 totals 15 residues. The DNA of the CDR3 is TGTGCCAGCAGCTTAGATAGCCAGTCCTACAATGAGCAGTTCTTC. This encodes CASSLDSQSYNEQFF.

This clonotype was recorded a few times. The V call is TRBV12-3 or TRBV12-4, the J call TRBJ2-5, with unresolved D. V lost 3 bases and J lost 0, with 32 bases in between. The CDR3 has 22 amino acids. The CDR3 DNA is TGTGCCAGCAGTTTCGGAAGGGATTCGCCGTTTCGTCAGACCTTATACCAAGAGACCCAGTACTTC. This translates into CASSFGRDSPFRQTLYQETQYF.

This clonotype was observed a handful of times. The V gene is TRBV7-9, the J gene TRBJ1-2; 8 bases agree with TRBD1. The CDR3 is made up of 13 amino acids. Germline V gene data show CDR1 as SEHNR and CDR2 as FQNEAQ (reference sequence). After removal of 1 base from V and 6 bases from J, the junction contained 1 base not matched to a gene. CDR3 nucleotide sequence: TGTGCCAGCAGCTTAGTGACAGGGGATGGCTACACCTTC. Its translation is CASSLVTGDGYTF.